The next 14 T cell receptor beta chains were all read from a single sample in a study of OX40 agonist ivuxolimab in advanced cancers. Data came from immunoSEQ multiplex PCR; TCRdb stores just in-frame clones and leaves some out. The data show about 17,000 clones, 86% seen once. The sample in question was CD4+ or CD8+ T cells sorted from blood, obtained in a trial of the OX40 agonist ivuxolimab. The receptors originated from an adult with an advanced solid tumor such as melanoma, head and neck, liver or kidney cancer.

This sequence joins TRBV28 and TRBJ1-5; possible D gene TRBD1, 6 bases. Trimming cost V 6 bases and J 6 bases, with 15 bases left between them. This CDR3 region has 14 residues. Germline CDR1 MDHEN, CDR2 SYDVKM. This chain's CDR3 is CASRAGVFVQPQHF. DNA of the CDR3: TGTGCCAGCAGGGCAGGGGTGTTCGTTCAGCCCCAGCATTTT. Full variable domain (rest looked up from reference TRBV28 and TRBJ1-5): DVKVTQSSRYLVKRTGEKVFLECVQDMDHENMFWYRQDPGLGLRLIYFSYDVKMKEKGDIPEGYSVSREKKERFSLILESASTNQTSMYLCASRAGVFVQPQHFGDGTRLSIL.

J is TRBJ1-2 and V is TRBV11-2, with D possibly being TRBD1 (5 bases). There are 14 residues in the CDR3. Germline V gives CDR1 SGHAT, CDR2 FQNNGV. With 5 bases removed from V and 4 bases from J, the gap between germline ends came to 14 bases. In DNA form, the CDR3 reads TGTGCCAGCAGCCCGGTGGGGGACGGCTATGGCTACACCTTC. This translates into CASSPVGDGYGYTF.

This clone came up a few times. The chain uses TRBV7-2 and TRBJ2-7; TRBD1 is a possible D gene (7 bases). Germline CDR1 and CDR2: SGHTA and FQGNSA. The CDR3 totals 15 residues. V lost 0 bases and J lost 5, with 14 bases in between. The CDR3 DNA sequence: TGTGCCAGCAGCTTAGCCCCGACAGGGACTCACGAGCAGTACTTC. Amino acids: CASSLAPTGTHEQYF.

CDR3 protein: CASSVLAGHTDTQYF. CDR3 coding DNA: TGTGCCAGCAGTGTGCTAGCGGGTCACACAGATACGCAGTATTTT. V is TRBV25-1 and J is TRBJ2-3; the match to TRBD2 covers 8 bases. From germline, CDR1 is MGHDK and CDR2 SYGVNS. The CDR3 consists of 15 residues. Unmatched junction bases numbered 5, after V lost 4 bases and J lost 2 bases.

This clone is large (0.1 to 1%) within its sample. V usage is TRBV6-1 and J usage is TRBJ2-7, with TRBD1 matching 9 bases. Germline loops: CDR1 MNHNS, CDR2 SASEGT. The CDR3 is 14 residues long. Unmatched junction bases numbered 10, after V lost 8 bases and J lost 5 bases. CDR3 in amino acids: CASGPGTGSHEQYF. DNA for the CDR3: TGTGCCAGCGGCCCCGGGACAGGGTCCCACGAGCAGTACTTC.

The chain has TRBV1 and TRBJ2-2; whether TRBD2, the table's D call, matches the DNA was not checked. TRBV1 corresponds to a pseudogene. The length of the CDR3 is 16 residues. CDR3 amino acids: CTSSQDDGSTHRGAVF. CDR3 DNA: TGCACCAGCAGCCAAGATGACGGGAGTACCCACCGGGGAGCTGTTTTT.

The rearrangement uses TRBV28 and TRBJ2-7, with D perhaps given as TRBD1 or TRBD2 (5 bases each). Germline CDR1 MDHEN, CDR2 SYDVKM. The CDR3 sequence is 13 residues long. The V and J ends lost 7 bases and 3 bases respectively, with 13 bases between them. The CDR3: CASNGTPHYEQYF. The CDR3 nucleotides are TGTGCCAGCAACGGGACGCCACACTACGAGCAGTACTTC.

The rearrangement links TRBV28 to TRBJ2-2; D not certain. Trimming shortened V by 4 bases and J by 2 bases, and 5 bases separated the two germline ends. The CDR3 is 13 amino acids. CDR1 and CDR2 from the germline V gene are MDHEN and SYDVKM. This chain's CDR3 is CASSWSNTGELFF. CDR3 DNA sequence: TGTGCCAGCAGTTGGTCCAACACCGGGGAGCTGTTTTTT.

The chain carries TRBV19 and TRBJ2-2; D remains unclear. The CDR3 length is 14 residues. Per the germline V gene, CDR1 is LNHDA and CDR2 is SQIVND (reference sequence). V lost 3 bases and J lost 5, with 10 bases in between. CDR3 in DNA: TGTGCCAGTAGTATGAATTACAGAACCGGGGAGCTGTTTTTT. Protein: CASSMNYRTGELFF.

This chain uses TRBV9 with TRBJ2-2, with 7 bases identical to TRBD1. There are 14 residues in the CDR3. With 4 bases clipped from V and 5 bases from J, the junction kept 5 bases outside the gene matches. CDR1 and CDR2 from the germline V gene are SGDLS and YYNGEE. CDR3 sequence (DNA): TGTGCCAGCAGCCTTACGACAGGGACCGGGGAGCTGTTTTTT. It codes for CASSLTTGTGELFF.

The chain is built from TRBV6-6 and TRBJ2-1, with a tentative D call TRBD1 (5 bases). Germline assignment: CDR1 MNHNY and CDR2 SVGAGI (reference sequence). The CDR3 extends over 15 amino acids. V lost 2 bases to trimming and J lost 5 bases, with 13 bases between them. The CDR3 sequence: CASSYQGNPNNEQFF. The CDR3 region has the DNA TGTGCCAGCAGTTACCAGGGCAACCCAAACAATGAGCAGTTCTTC.

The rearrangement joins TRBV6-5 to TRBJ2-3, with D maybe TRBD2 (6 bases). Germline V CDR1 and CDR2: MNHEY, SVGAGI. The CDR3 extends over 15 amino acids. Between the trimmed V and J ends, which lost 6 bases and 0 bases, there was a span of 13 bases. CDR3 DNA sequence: TGTGCCAGCAGAAACCGGGACTCTAGCACAGATACGCAGTATTTT. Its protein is CASRNRDSSTDTQYF.

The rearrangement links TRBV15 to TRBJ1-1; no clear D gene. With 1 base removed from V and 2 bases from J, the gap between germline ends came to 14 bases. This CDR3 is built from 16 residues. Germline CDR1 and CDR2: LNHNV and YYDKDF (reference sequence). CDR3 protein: CATSRVRTPGNTEAFF. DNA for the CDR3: TGTGCCACCAGCAGAGTTCGGACCCCAGGAAACACTGAAGCTTTCTTT.

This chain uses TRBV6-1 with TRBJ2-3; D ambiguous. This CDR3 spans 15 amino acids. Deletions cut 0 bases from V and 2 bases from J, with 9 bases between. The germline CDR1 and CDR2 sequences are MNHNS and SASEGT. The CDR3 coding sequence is TGTGCCAGCAGTGAAGCTAACGGGTTCACAGATACGCAGTATTTT. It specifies CASSEANGFTDTQYF.